These 29 T cell receptor beta chains originate from one sample sequenced in a study of beta chain features in type 1 diabetes (dated by TCRdb to 2016 to 2018). The paper's findings and limits, for the study overall: Type 1 diabetes patients showed a moderate but significant shortening of TCRB CDR3 length in all four CD4+ subsets.

The library was prepared using the immunoSEQ multiplex PCR assay. The entire isolated RNA was reverse transcribed using the High Capacity cDNA Reverse Transcription Kit, and thus expressed TCRB transcripts were sequenced. TCRdb re-hosts the immuneACCESS table, in-frame sequences only. Its copies lack some clones; in the studies checked, an unresolved V gene accounts for under half of them, and the cause for the rest is not known. This sample holds 600,000 to 700,000 clones; 13% were observed only once. The top ten clonotypes cover about 0.02% of the sample. The antigens these receptors bind are not known. The sequenced material came from naive CD4+ T cells from blood. What this sample's cell subset or site label stands for: true naive CD4+ T cells. The source is a man aged 18 to 29 with type 1 diabetes.

CDR3 in amino acids: CASSPREPGSPLHF. CDR3 nucleotides: TGTGCCAGCAGCCCCCGGGAACCTGGTTCACCCCTCCACTTT. The chain joins TRBV7-9 to TRBJ1-6; D unclear. V dropped 5 bases and J dropped 9 bases, with 14 bases sitting between them. CDR1 and CDR2 (germline): SEHNR, FQNEAQ (reference sequence). The CDR3 loop spans 14 amino acids.

This clone turned up a few times. The sample carries other DNA sequences with the same CDR3. CDR3 amino acids: CASSYSRGTDTQYF. CDR3 nucleotide sequence: TGTGCCAGCAGTTACTCGAGGGGCACAGATACGCAGTATTTT. This sequence joins TRBV6-6 and TRBJ2-3; D is perhaps TRBD2 (5 bases). Germline assignment: CDR1 MNHNY and CDR2 SVGAGI (reference sequence). The CDR3 consists of 14 residues. V lost 0 bases and J 1 base, leaving 5 bases between the germline ends.

The chain recombines TRBV2 with TRBJ1-4, with D possibly being TRBD1 (5 bases). The CDR3 spans 15 residues. Germline values: CDR1 SNHLY, CDR2 FYNNEI. Trimming took 6 bases from V and 1 from J, leaving 12 bases between them. For the CDR3, the DNA is TGTGCCAGCAGACTTCGACAGATAACTAATGAAAAACTGTTTTTT. Translation: CASRLRQITNEKLFF.

This sequence joins TRBV6-5 and TRBJ1-2, with D possibly TRBD1 on 5 matching bases. The CDR3 has 14 amino acids. Germline CDR1 and CDR2: MNHEY and SVGAGI. V lost 6 bases and J 6 bases, leaving 17 bases between the germline ends. CDR3 protein: CASSLGGRANGYTF. In DNA form, the CDR3 reads TGTGCCAGCAGCCTCGGCGGCAGGGCGAATGGCTACACCTTC.

This clone was detected only a few times. The rearrangement uses TRBV11-2 and TRBJ2-1; D is unresolved. Trimming removed 1 base from V and 11 bases from J, with 15 bases in between. The CDR3 has 14 residues. Looked up from germline, CDR1 is SGHAT and CDR2 is FQNNGV. The CDR3 is CASSLALVGLQQFF. In nucleotides, the CDR3 is TGTGCCAGCAGCTTAGCTCTAGTAGGGCTTCAGCAGTTCTTC. Drawing the rest from reference TRBV11-2 and TRBJ2-1, the complete variable domain is EAGVAQSPRYKIIEKRQSVAFWCNPISGHATLYWYQQILGQGPKLLIQFQNNGVVDDSQLPKDRFSAERLKGVDSTLKIQPAKLEDSAVYLCASSLALVGLQQFFGPGTRLTVL.

This clone was seen a few times. The gene calls are TRBV7-2 and TRBJ1-1, with D perhaps matching TRBD1 (5 bases). CDR1 is SGHTA and CDR2 is FQGNSA in the germline V gene. The ends were cut back, 4 bases at V and 5 bases at J, with 14 bases in the middle. CDR3 length: 14 residues. The CDR3 DNA reads TGTGCCAGCAGCTCCCCGACAGCAAGGACTGAAGCTTTCTTT. Protein: CASSSPTARTEAFF.

The chain uses TRBV9 and TRBJ2-5, with D perhaps matching TRBD1 (5 bases). Looked up from germline, CDR1 is SGDLS and CDR2 is YYNGEE. The length of the CDR3 is 14 residues. The V gene lost 4 bases and the J gene lost 1 base, with 11 bases spanning the gap. The CDR3 region has the DNA TGTGCCAGCAGCCCCCGAGACAGCCAAGAGACCCAGTACTTC. Residues: CASSPRDSQETQYF.

The chain uses TRBV7-9 and TRBJ1-1; tentatively, D is TRBD1 (5 bases). Per the germline V gene, CDR1 is SEHNR and CDR2 is FQNEAQ (reference sequence). The V gene lost 8 bases and the J gene lost 1 base, with 8 bases spanning the gap. This CDR3 is built from 12 residues. The CDR3 DNA is TGTGCCAGCGGAAGGGGGAACACTGAAGCTTTCTTT. The encoded protein is CASGRGNTEAFF.

The table lists this clone with a few counts. J is TRBJ2-2 and V is TRBV10-3; TRBD2 matches 7 bases. Losses at the gene ends were 3 bases for V and 3 bases for J; bases not matched to a gene: 1. Germline V gene data show CDR1 as ENHRY and CDR2 as SYGVKD. The CDR3 length is 14 residues. In DNA, the CDR3 is TGTGCCATCAGTGACCGGGGGGACACCGGGGAGCTGTTTTTT. Encoded protein: CAISDRGDTGELFF.

The rearrangement joins TRBV30 to TRBJ2-2, with TRBD2 matching 9 bases. The CDR3 totals 14 residues. CDR1 is GTSNPN and CDR2 is SVGIG in the germline V gene (reference sequence). Germline trimming cut 7 bases from V and 4 bases from J; bases unmatched to any gene: 7. The CDR3 is CALTSGRGTGELFF. CDR3 bases: TGTGCCTTGACTAGCGGAAGGGGCACCGGGGAGCTGTTTTTT.

Concerning this clone: Distinct nucleotide sequences in the sample also encode this CDR3. The V and J genes are TRBV5-1 and TRBJ1-2, with TRBD1 as a possible D gene (5 bases). Germline lookup yields CDR1 SGHRS and CDR2 YFSETQ. V lost 4 bases and J 1 base, leaving 8 bases between the germline ends. The CDR3 is made up of 13 amino acids. The CDR3: CASSPDSNYGYTF. The CDR3 coding sequence is TGCGCCAGCAGCCCCGACAGTAACTATGGCTACACCTTC.

This clone has only a few counts. The chain employs TRBV6-6 and TRBJ2-1; 7 bases match TRBD2. Per the germline V gene, CDR1 is MNHNY and CDR2 is SVGAGI (reference sequence). The length of the CDR3 is 15 residues. With 0 bases clipped from V and 4 bases from J, the junction kept 3 bases outside the gene matches. For the CDR3, the DNA is TGTGCCAGCAGTTACTCGGGACTACATTACAATGAGCAGTTCTTC. Its protein product is CASSYSGLHYNEQFF.

The chain links TRBV7-2 to TRBJ1-1, with TRBD1 identical over 10 bases. Trimming removed 2 bases from V and 10 bases from J; junction bases left unmatched: 7. The CDR3 is 14 amino acids. From germline, CDR1 is SGHTA and CDR2 FQGNSA. This CDR3 is CASSLLGQGVRAFF. The CDR3 DNA reads TGTGCCAGCAGCTTATTAGGACAGGGGGTTCGAGCTTTCTTT.

This clone was counted only a few times. The rearrangement joins TRBV5-4 to TRBJ1-2; TRBD1 aligns across 9 bases. The germline CDR1 and CDR2 sequences are SGHNT and YYREEE (reference sequence). The CDR3 runs 17 residues. V shed 4 bases and J 10 bases; nucleotides not matched to a gene: 20. CDR3 sequence: CASSPSPNPGQGKDYTF. The CDR3 coding sequence is TGTGCCAGCAGCCCATCTCCGAATCCGGGACAGGGAAAGGACTACACCTTC. Full variable domain (remainder filled in from reference TRBV5-4 and TRBJ1-2): ETGVTQSPTHLIKTRGQQVTLRCSSQSGHNTVSWYQQALGQGPQFIFQYYREEENGRGNFPPRFSGLQFPNYSSELNVNALELDDSALYLCASSPSPNPGQGKDYTFGSGTRLTVV.

This clone was counted between two and nine times. In the same sample, other DNA sequences code for this CDR3. The gene calls are TRBV30 and TRBJ1-5; D gene unclear. Germline V lookup: CDR1 GTSNPN, CDR2 SVGIG (reference sequence). Trimming removed 1 base at V and 4 bases at J, with 8 bases between. This CDR3 has 13 residues. CDR3 residues: CAWSGSFNQPQHF. DNA for the CDR3: TGTGCCTGGAGTGGCAGCTTTAATCAGCCCCAGCATTTT.

This clone was recorded a few times. The J gene is TRBJ1-3, the V gene TRBV5-1, with a tentative D call TRBD1 (5 bases). Trimming removed 3 bases at V and 0 bases at J, with 16 bases between. Germline CDR1 reads SGHRS; CDR2 reads YFSETQ. CDR3 length: 17 amino acids. This CDR3 reads CASSSRGQPNSGNTIYF. The CDR3, as DNA: TGCGCCAGCAGCTCCCGGGGCCAACCCAACTCTGGAAACACCATATATTTT.

This clone has just a few counts. The chain carries TRBV7-9 and TRBJ1-6; 8 bases agree with TRBD1. There are 17 residues in the CDR3. The V gene's germline CDR1 is SEHNR and CDR2 FQNEAQ (reference sequence). V trimming: 1 base; J trimming: 6 bases; junction bases outside the gene matches: 8. The CDR3 reads CASSLVPQGASNSPLHF. DNA of the CDR3: TGTGCCAGCAGCTTAGTTCCGCAGGGGGCAAGTAATTCACCCCTCCACTTT.

This clone has just a few counts. Other DNA sequences in the sample encode the same CDR3. V gene TRBV2 combines with J gene TRBJ2-2; a possible D gene is TRBD1 (6 bases). In germline, CDR1 is SNHLY, CDR2 FYNNEI. The CDR3 has 15 residues. Trimming shortened V by 3 bases and J by 0 bases, and 8 bases separated the two germline ends. The CDR3 DNA follows: TGTGCCAGCAGTGAGCAGGGGCCGAACACCGGGGAGCTGTTTTTT. It translates to CASSEQGPNTGELFF.

This clone turned up a few times. The chain joins TRBV25-1 to TRBJ2-3; 8 nucleotides match TRBD1. Trimming at V came to 4 bases and at J to 4 bases, leaving 13 bases not matched to a gene. The germline CDR1 and CDR2 sequences are MGHDK and SYGVNS. This CDR3 comprises 17 residues. CDR3 DNA sequence: TGTGCCAGCAGTGTCGGCAAGGACAGGGCCGGCGCAGATACGCAGTATTTT. This codes for CASSVGKDRAGADTQYF.

Remarks on this clone: Other DNA sequences in the same sample also yield this CDR3. The chain recombines TRBV20-1 with TRBJ2-3; D is possibly TRBD1 or TRBD2 (6 bases each). The CDR3 has 11 amino acids. Germline lookup yields CDR1 DFQATT and CDR2 SNEGSKA (reference sequence). V lost 5 bases to trimming and J lost 6 bases, with 9 bases between them. The CDR3 DNA reads TGCAGTGCTCCGGGGGCGGATACGCAGTATTTT. It specifies CSAPGADTQYF.

The chain joins TRBV11-2 to TRBJ2-7; 10 bases are a match to TRBD2. V lost 8 bases to trimming and J lost 5 bases; unmatched junction nucleotides: 9. CDR1 is SGHAT, CDR2 FQNNGV, per germline. CDR3 length: 14 residues. The CDR3 bases are TGTGCCAGCCGGGAGGGACTAGCGTTCCACGAGCAGTACTTC. Amino acids: CASREGLAFHEQYF.

Here the CDR3 DNA reads TGTGCCAGCAGCTCAACAGCATTCTATGGCTACACCTTC. Protein sequence: CASSSTAFYGYTF. The chain links TRBV7-9 to TRBJ1-2; D is undetermined. The CDR3 extends over 13 amino acids. V was cut by 4 bases and J by 4 bases, with 10 bases left in between. Per the germline V gene, CDR1 is SEHNR and CDR2 is FQNEAQ (reference sequence).

This clone was counted only a few times. The chain employs TRBV6-1 and TRBJ2-5, with 8 bases fitting TRBD1. V was clipped by 5 bases and J by 5 bases; unmatched bases: 4. This CDR3 contains 13 residues. CDR1 is MNHNS and CDR2 is SASEGT in the germline V gene. The CDR3 is CASSWTGRETQYF. CDR3 nucleotide sequence: TGTGCCAGCAGTTGGACAGGGCGGGAGACCCAGTACTTC.

The chain links TRBV7-3 to TRBJ2-7; 8 positions agree with TRBD2. The CDR3 covers 15 residues. The germline CDR1 and CDR2 sequences are SGHTA and FQGTGA. The V and J ends lost 5 bases and 4 bases, in that order; junction bases with no gene match: 10. The CDR3 DNA sequence: TGTGCCAGCAGCCCCGGGGTAGCGGGAAGATACGAGCAGTACTTC. Amino acids: CASSPGVAGRYEQYF.

This clone has only a few counts. The chain joins TRBV10-3 to TRBJ2-7; a possible D gene is TRBD2 (5 bases). This CDR3 has 12 residues. V shed 10 bases and J shed 3 bases, with 13 bases lying between them. Germline loops: CDR1 ENHRY, CDR2 SYGVKD. DNA for the CDR3: TGTGCCACCATCGGCGAGGGCTACGAGCAGTACTTC. It codes for CATIGEGYEQYF.

J is TRBJ2-1 and V is TRBV15; TRBD1 or TRBD2 may be the D gene (5 bases each). The CDR3 has 16 residues. Germline V lookup: CDR1 LNHNV, CDR2 YYDKDF (reference sequence). The V gene lost 3 bases and the J gene lost 0 bases, with 12 bases spanning the gap. The DNA of the CDR3 is TGTGCCACCAGCAGCCGGGACGAATTCTCCTACAATGAGCAGTTCTTC. This encodes CATSSRDEFSYNEQFF.

The chain uses TRBV14 and TRBJ1-3, with D uncertain. Germline V lookup: CDR1 SGHDN, CDR2 FVKESK. The CDR3 consists of 12 residues. The germline V and J ends were trimmed by 4 bases and 2 bases, with 3 bases remaining between them. The CDR3 sequence: CASSPTGNTIYF. CDR3 DNA sequence: TGTGCCAGCAGCCCGACTGGAAACACCATATATTTT.

The J gene is TRBJ1-6, the V gene TRBV6-1; 10 bases match TRBD1. The CDR3 contains 14 residues. V lost 8 bases, J lost 10 bases, and 8 bases stayed unmatched. The germline V gene encodes CDR1 MNHNS and CDR2 SASEGT. The CDR3 bases are TGTGCCAGCGGATCCGGACAGGGGGGCTCACCCCTCCACTTT. Residues: CASGSGQGGSPLHF.

The chain combines TRBV7-8 with TRBJ1-1; D is unresolved. There are 13 residues in the CDR3. Germline loops: CDR1 SGHVS, CDR2 FQNEAQ. Trimming removed 1 base at V and 1 base at J, with 4 bases between. CDR3 DNA sequence: TGTGCCAGCAGCTTAGGAGCGAACACTGAAGCTTTCTTT. Amino acids: CASSLGANTEAFF.